The following is a T cell receptor beta chain sequence with its context. The ends lost 0 bases at V and 9 bases at J; junction bases unmatched: 6. In germline, CDR1 is ENHRY, CDR2 SYGVKD. This CDR3 contains 15 residues. The data derive from a study of T cell responses to AZD1222 COVID-19 vaccine. Assay used: immunoSEQ multiplex PCR; TCRdb lists only in-frame clones, some missing. The table records some 200,000 clones, approximately 93% of them present only once. Researchers grouped second doses given at about 4 or about 12 weeks into one pool. This receptor was taken from an adult who received the AZD1222 COVID-19 vaccine. V is TRBV10-3 and J is TRBJ1-5, with 9 bases that match TRBD1. The sample in question was peripheral blood, obtained 28 days after the second AZD1222 dose. CDR3 sequence (DNA): TGTGCCATCAGTGAGTCGTATACAGGGGGCAGGCCCCAGCATTTT. It specifies CAISESYTGGRPQHF.